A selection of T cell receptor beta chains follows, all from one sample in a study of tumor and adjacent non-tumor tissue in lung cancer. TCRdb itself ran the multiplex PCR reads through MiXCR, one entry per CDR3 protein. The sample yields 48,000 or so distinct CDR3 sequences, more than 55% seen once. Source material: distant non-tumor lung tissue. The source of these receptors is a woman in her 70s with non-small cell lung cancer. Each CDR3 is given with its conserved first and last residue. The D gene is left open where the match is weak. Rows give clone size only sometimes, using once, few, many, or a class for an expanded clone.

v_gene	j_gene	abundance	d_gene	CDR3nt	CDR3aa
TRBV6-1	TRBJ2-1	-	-	TGTGCCAGCCCTCCCCCCAGGGAGATGAGTGAGCAGTTCTTC	CASPPPREMSEQFF
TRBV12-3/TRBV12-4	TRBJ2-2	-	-	TGTGCCAGCAGTTCACTGGTGAACACCGGGGAGCTGTTTTTT	CASSSLVNTGELFF
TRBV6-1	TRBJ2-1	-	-	TGTGCCAGCCCTCCCCCCAGGGAGGCAGGTGAGCAGTTCTTC	CASPPPREAGEQFF
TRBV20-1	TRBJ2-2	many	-	TGCAGTGCTAGCGGCGGTTGGCAGTCTGCCACCGGGGAGCTGTTTTTT	CSASGGWQSATGELFF
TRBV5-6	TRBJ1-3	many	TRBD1	TGTGCCAGCAGCTTGGGACAGGGAATAGGAGGAAACACCATATATTTT	CASSLGQGIGGNTIYF
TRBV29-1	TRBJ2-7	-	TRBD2	TGCAGTATTGCCTTCGACGGGACTAGCGGGAGGTACGAGCAGTACTTC	CSIAFDGTSGRYEQYF
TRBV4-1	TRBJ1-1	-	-	TGCGCCAGCAGCCAAGTGGGTCAGGATGTTGACAATGAAGCTTTCTTT	CASSQVGQDVDNEAFF
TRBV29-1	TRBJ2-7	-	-	TGTAGCGTTGAAATGAATGACTCCTACGAGCAGTACTTC	CSVEMNDSYEQYF
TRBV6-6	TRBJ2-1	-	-	TGTGCCAGCAGTGCAGGGCGGGCCTGCTGGAATGAGCAGTTCTTC	CASSAGRACWNEQFF
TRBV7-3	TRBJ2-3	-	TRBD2	TGTGCCAGCAGCTTGACTAGCGGGGGTGGTGTTGGCACAGATACGCAGTATTTT	CASSLTSGGGVGTDTQYF
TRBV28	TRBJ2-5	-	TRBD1	TGTACCAGCAGTTCCCCGACAGGGGCAGAGACCCAGTACTTC	CTSSSPTGAETQYF
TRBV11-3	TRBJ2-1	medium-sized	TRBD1	TGTGCCAGCAGCTTAGACACAGGGGGAGGCCATGAGCAGTTCTTC	CASSLDTGGGHEQFF
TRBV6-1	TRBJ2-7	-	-	TGTGTCAGCAGTGAAGCGAGGGTGCTCCCCTATGAGCAGTACTTC	CVSSEARVLPYEQYF
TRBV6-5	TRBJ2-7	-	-	TGTGCCAGCCGTAGGGATAGGAGCCATTCCTACGAGCAGTACTTC	CASRRDRSHSYEQYF
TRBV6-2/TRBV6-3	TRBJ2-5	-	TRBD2	TGTGCCATCAGTTACTCGTCTAGCGGGAGTGAGGCCCAGTACTTC	CAISYSSSGSEAQYF
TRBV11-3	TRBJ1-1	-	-	TGTGTCAACAGTTTTTCACACGACACTGAAGCTTTCTTT	CVNSFSHDTEAFF
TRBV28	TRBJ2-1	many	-	TGTGCCAGCAGCCTAGGGGCGGCGAGCTCCTACAATGAGCAGTTCTTC	CASSLGAASSYNEQFF